The text below deals with one TCR beta chain. As yet, its antigen is unknown. Per germline, CDR1 SEHNR and CDR2 FQNEAQ (reference sequence). The CDR3 sequence is 15 residues long. Unmatched junction bases numbered 2, after V lost 2 bases and J lost 0 bases. The sample comes from a study of cytomegalovirus exposure and HLA in healthy donors. Study-wide results and limits: In vitro testing confirmed three CMV-associated chains as specific for CMV antigens.

The assay was immunoSEQ multiplex PCR, and TCRdb's table has in-frame clones only and misses some. The table includes roughly 200,000 clones, about 80% detected once. The sample comprised PBMCs. This receptor was identified in a woman younger than 35 in good health and CMV-seropositive. The rearrangement uses TRBV7-9 and TRBJ2-5; 8 bases map to TRBD2. Written as DNA, the CDR3 is TGTGCCAGCAGCTTATTAGCGGGGTACCAAGAGACCCAGTACTTC. It yields the protein CASSLLAGYQETQYF.